Below, 32 T cell receptor beta chains from the same sample are listed, as sequenced in a study of blood T cell repertoires in COVID-19. This table comes from immunoSEQ multiplex PCR, and its TCRdb copy is limited to in-frame clones, with some not included. The sample holds about 250,000 clones, about 85% seen once. The sample consisted of peripheral blood. Source of these receptors: a human donor with COVID-19, enrolled during active disease. The donor label of this sample is uncertain.

The V call is TRBV28, the J call TRBJ2-5, with D maybe TRBD2 (6 bases). The CDR3 is 14 amino acids. Germline V CDR1 and CDR2: MDHEN, SYDVKM. With 5 bases removed from V and 4 bases from J, the gap between germline ends came to 14 bases. The CDR3 DNA is TGTGCCAGCAGTCCACTAGCCACCCTAGAGACCCAGTACTTC. Its protein is CASSPLATLETQYF. The variable domain in full, with the rest retrieved from reference TRBV28 and TRBJ2-5, is DVKVTQSSRYLVKRTGEKVFLECVQDMDHENMFWYRQDPGLGLRLIYFSYDVKMKEKGDIPEGYSVSREKKERFSLILESASTNQTSMYLCASSPLATLETQYFGPGTRLLVL.

This clone was counted once. This sequence joins TRBV21-1 and TRBJ2-7; TRBD2, the table's D call, was not compared with the DNA. TRBV21-1 is a recognized pseudogene. The CDR3 runs to 14 residues. CDR3 sequence (DNA): TGTGCCAGCAGCTTGGAGGGCCGCTCCTACGAGCAGTACTTC. Translation: CASSLEGRSYEQYF.

V usage is TRBV7-9 and J usage is TRBJ1-1, with TRBD1 matching over 7 bases. Germline CDR1 is SEHNR and CDR2 is FQNEAQ (reference sequence). This CDR3 spans 14 amino acids. J gave up 1 base and V 6 bases, and 5 bases lay outside the gene matches. This CDR3 reads CASSRTGQNTEAFF. The CDR3 nucleotides read TGTGCCAGCAGTCGGACAGGCCAGAACACTGAAGCTTTCTTT.

The J gene is TRBJ1-5, the V gene TRBV6-5, with D uncertain. The CDR3 consists of 13 residues. Germline lookup yields CDR1 MNHEY and CDR2 SVGAGI. Trimming stripped 8 bases from V and 5 bases from J, with 13 bases between. CDR3 residues: CASGRHKDQPQHF. CDR3 DNA sequence: TGTGCCAGCGGTCGACATAAGGATCAGCCCCAGCATTTT.

The rearrangement uses TRBV7-2 and TRBJ1-2, with D tentatively TRBD1 (5 bases). Germline loops: CDR1 SGHTA, CDR2 FQGNSA. The CDR3 length is 15 residues. The V and J ends lost 0 bases and 4 bases respectively, with 12 bases between them. This CDR3 is CASSLAQGGSYGYTF. CDR3 in DNA: TGTGCCAGCAGCTTAGCTCAGGGAGGTAGCTATGGCTACACCTTC.

This chain joins TRBV7-8 and TRBJ1-3; D possibly corresponds to TRBD1 (5 bases). This CDR3 is 17 amino acids long. Germline V gene data show CDR1 as SGHVS and CDR2 as FQNEAQ. The V and J ends lost 1 base and 0 bases respectively, with 13 bases between them. In nucleotides, the CDR3 is TGTGCCAGCAGCTTAGGGGGGGTCGCAATCTCTGGAAACACCATATATTTT. As protein: CASSLGGVAISGNTIYF.

The chain carries TRBV28 and TRBJ1-5; 8 nucleotides align to TRBD1. CDR1 MDHEN and CDR2 SYDVKM come from the germline V gene. V dropped 5 bases and J dropped 7; count of bases not matched to a gene: 13. The CDR3 spans 16 residues. The CDR3: CASSPTGGQGGQPQHF. The DNA of the CDR3 is TGTGCCAGCAGTCCAACGGGCGGACAGGGTGGACAGCCCCAGCATTTT. The whole variable domain, filled in from reference TRBV28 and TRBJ1-5, reads DVKVTQSSRYLVKRTGEKVFLECVQDMDHENMFWYRQDPGLGLRLIYFSYDVKMKEKGDIPEGYSVSREKKERFSLILESASTNQTSMYLCASSPTGGQGGQPQHFGDGTRLSIL.

This clone was seen a single time. The rearrangement uses TRBV19 and TRBJ2-1, with 14 positions matching TRBD2. Losses at the gene ends were 5 bases for V and 10 bases for J; bases not matched to a gene: 7. The CDR3 is made up of 15 amino acids. Looked up from germline, CDR1 is LNHDA and CDR2 is SQIVND (reference sequence). CDR3 DNA sequence: TGTGCCAGTAGTCCGCGACTAGCGGGAGGGAGCGAGCAGTTCTTC. Translated, it gives CASSPRLAGGSEQFF.

This chain joins TRBV18 and TRBJ1-2, with 7 nucleotides matching TRBD1. Germline V gene data show CDR1 as KGHSH and CDR2 as LQKENI. J lost 6 bases, V lost 1 base, and 5 bases had no gene match. The CDR3 is 14 amino acids. Here the CDR3 reads CASSPQTGLDGYTF. In DNA form, the CDR3 reads TGTGCCAGCTCACCACAGACAGGGTTGGATGGCTACACCTTC.

This clone has a single count. The chain is built from TRBV4-2 and TRBJ2-5; 12 bases are a match to TRBD2. The germline gives CDR1 LGHNA, CDR2 YNFKEQ. J lost 4 bases, V lost 0 bases, and 6 bases had no gene match. This CDR3 spans 17 amino acids. This CDR3 reads CASSQDPSGRVGETQYF. The DNA of the CDR3 is TGTGCCAGCAGCCAAGATCCTAGCGGGAGGGTAGGAGAGACCCAGTACTTC.

The count of this clone is one. This chain connects TRBV7-3 to TRBJ2-5, with 8 bases that match TRBD1. From germline, CDR1 is SGHTA and CDR2 FQGTGA. V lost 5 bases to trimming and J lost 4 bases; unmatched junction nucleotides: 6. This CDR3 is 14 amino acids long. CDR3 nucleotides: TGTGCCAGCAGCCCAGGACAGGGACTAGAGACCCAGTACTTC. Translated: CASSPGQGLETQYF.

The chain joins TRBV28 to TRBJ1-4, with D unresolved. CDR1 is MDHEN and CDR2 is SYDVKM in the germline V gene. Trimming cost V 4 bases and J 5 bases, with 14 bases left between them. This CDR3 is 15 amino acids long. DNA for the CDR3: TGTGCCAGCAGTTCGGTCGGTGACGGGAATGAAAAACTGTTTTTT. Residues: CASSSVGDGNEKLFF.

V and J are TRBV30 and TRBJ2-7, with 7 nucleotides matching TRBD2. Germline V gene data show CDR1 as GTSNPN and CDR2 as SVGIG (reference sequence). The CDR3 sequence is 15 residues long. With V trimmed by 6 bases and J by 5 bases, 16 bases remained unmatched. This CDR3 reads CACRLAGENSDEQYF. Written as DNA, the CDR3 is TGTGCCTGTCGGCTCGCGGGAGAGAATTCGGACGAGCAGTACTTC.

This chain uses TRBV20-1 with TRBJ1-2; the match to TRBD1 covers 8 bases. V shed 3 bases and J 6 bases; nucleotides not matched to a gene: 6. The CDR3 totals 13 residues. Per the germline V gene, CDR1 is DFQATT and CDR2 is SNEGSKA (reference sequence). Here the CDR3 reads CSASPGGADGYTF. The CDR3 DNA is TGCAGTGCTAGTCCAGGGGGCGCGGATGGCTACACCTTC.

This sequence joins TRBV30 and TRBJ1-4, with D possibly matching TRBD1 (5 bases). Deletions cut 2 bases from V and 8 bases from J, with 15 bases between. Germline CDR1 GTSNPN, CDR2 SVGIG (reference sequence). The CDR3 sequence is 14 residues long. CDR3 residues: CAWSWLSGNEKLFF. CDR3 nucleotides: TGTGCCTGGAGTTGGTTGTCAGGGAACGAAAAACTGTTTTTT.

J is TRBJ1-1 and V is TRBV19, with D maybe TRBD1 (6 bases). CDR3 size: 12 residues. The V and J ends lost 6 bases and 2 bases respectively, with 7 bases between them. The germline V gene encodes CDR1 LNHDA and CDR2 SQIVND (reference sequence). The CDR3, as DNA: TGTGCCAGTAGGGACAGCAACACTGAAGCTTTCTTT. Amino acid sequence: CASRDSNTEAFF. Full variable domain (remainder filled in from reference TRBV19 and TRBJ1-1): DGGITQSPKYLFRKEGQNVTLSCEQNLNHDAMYWYRQDPGQGLRLIYYSQIVNDFQKGDIAEGYSVSREKKESFPLTVTSAQKNPTAFYLCASRDSNTEAFFGQGTRLTVV.

This chain uses TRBV18 with TRBJ1-1; D gene ambiguous. The CDR3 length is 16 residues. Germline loops: CDR1 KGHSH, CDR2 LQKENI. Trimming removed 5 bases from V and 0 bases from J, with 16 bases in between. For the CDR3, the DNA is TGTGCCAGCTCAGGCCGTCTTGATACAGTGAACACTGAAGCTTTCTTT. Amino acids: CASSGRLDTVNTEAFF.

The chain uses TRBV11-2 and TRBJ2-7, with 11 positions matching TRBD2. V shed 4 bases and J 5 bases; nucleotides not matched to a gene: 16. The CDR3 is made up of 18 amino acids. The V gene's germline CDR1 is SGHAT and CDR2 FQNNGV. As DNA, the CDR3 is TGTGCCAGCAGCTCCAACGGCCTAGCGGGAGGTTTATTACACGAGCAGTACTTC. Its protein is CASSSNGLAGGLLHEQYF. Complete variable domain (other parts from reference TRBV11-2 and TRBJ2-7): EAGVAQSPRYKIIEKRQSVAFWCNPISGHATLYWYQQILGQGPKLLIQFQNNGVVDDSQLPKDRFSAERLKGVDSTLKIQPAKLEDSAVYLCASSSNGLAGGLLHEQYFGPGTRLTVT.

This chain joins TRBV14 and TRBJ1-2; weak D call: TRBD1 (5 bases). Germline CDR1 and CDR2: SGHDN and FVKESK. V was trimmed by 0 bases and J by 10 bases, leaving 18 bases between them. The CDR3 runs 15 residues. CDR3 region: CASSQDWGVPAVYTF. The CDR3 DNA reads as TGTGCCAGCAGCCAAGATTGGGGGGTTCCAGCAGTCTACACCTTC.

Concerning this clone itself: No conserved phenylalanine or tryptophan is present at the end of the CDR3, so a read error is the likely explanation. The DNA is left out, because the CDR3 cannot be placed on it with certainty; the CDR3 is given as TCRdb lists it. The chain is built from TRBV3-1 (or the pseudogene TRBV3-2) and TRBJ2-2; the table names TRBD1, a call not compared with the DNA. Germline loops: CDR1 LGHDT, CDR2 YNNKEL (reference sequence). From its first to its last residue, the CDR3 has 12 amino acids. The chain's CDR3 is CASSQEGGRISI.

V usage is TRBV7-8 and J usage is TRBJ2-7; D is undetermined. CDR1 and CDR2 from the germline V gene are SGHVS and FQNEAQ. V was pared by 8 bases and J by 0 bases, with 8 bases between. The CDR3 runs 12 residues. CDR3 region: CASGSVSYEQYF. CDR3 in DNA: TGTGCCAGCGGCTCTGTCTCCTACGAGCAGTACTTC.

V gene TRBV7-9 combines with J gene TRBJ1-4; the D gene is possibly TRBD1 (5 bases). The germline CDR1 and CDR2 sequences are SEHNR and FQNEAQ (reference sequence). The length of the CDR3 is 17 residues. Trimming took off 5 bases at V and 0 bases at J, with 16 bases between the two ends. DNA of the CDR3: TGTGCCAGCAGCCCGGAGGGTCGAGGGGCAACTAATGAAAAACTGTTTTTT. The encoded protein is CASSPEGRGATNEKLFF.

The chain is built from TRBV19 and TRBJ1-3; perhaps TRBD1 as D (5 bases). Germline V lookup: CDR1 LNHDA, CDR2 SQIVND (reference sequence). V was cut by 3 bases and J by 0 bases, with 9 bases left in between. The CDR3 is 15 amino acids. CDR3 DNA sequence: TGTGCCAGTAGTATTCGACAGAGCTCTGGAAACACCATATATTTT. Amino acid sequence: CASSIRQSSGNTIYF.

J is TRBJ2-3 and V is TRBV28; 8 positions agree with TRBD1. V was pared by 5 bases and J by 0 bases, with 10 bases of the junction left unmatched. CDR1 is MDHEN and CDR2 is SYDVKM in the germline V gene. The CDR3 contains 17 residues. Here the CDR3 reads CASSRTGQSWSTDTQYF. The CDR3 DNA is TGTGCCAGCAGTCGGACAGGGCAGAGTTGGAGCACAGATACGCAGTATTTT.

This rearrangement joins TRBV7-2 to TRBJ1-4; possibly TRBD1 for D (5 bases). From germline, CDR1 is SGHTA and CDR2 FQGNSA. The CDR3 spans 14 residues. The V gene lost 1 base and the J gene lost 4 bases, with 7 bases spanning the gap. The CDR3 sequence is CASSLEGNNEKLFF. The CDR3 DNA follows: TGTGCCAGCAGCTTAGAGGGGAATAATGAAAAACTGTTTTTT.

J is TRBJ1-1 and V is TRBV30; D is uncertain. Germline V gene lookup returns CDR1 GTSNPN and CDR2 SVGIG (reference sequence). The germline V and J ends were trimmed by 7 bases and 5 bases, with 14 bases remaining between them. This CDR3 is built from 12 residues. The DNA of the CDR3 is TGTGCCTCGGGCAGTGAGGGAACTGAAGCTTTCTTT. Translating it yields CASGSEGTEAFF.

This rearrangement joins TRBV7-3 to TRBJ2-1; TRBD2 is a possible D gene (5 bases). V was shortened by 0 bases and J by 0 bases, with 6 bases between the two germline ends. Germline CDR1 SGHTA, CDR2 FQGTGA. The CDR3 has 15 amino acids. CDR3 nucleotides: TGTGCCAGCAGCTTAACGGGGAGCTCCTACAATGAGCAGTTCTTC. Residues: CASSLTGSSYNEQFF.

The chain couples TRBV30 to TRBJ2-7, with D possibly being TRBD2 (6 bases). V lost 3 bases, J lost 5 bases, and 14 bases lay in between. There are 13 residues in the CDR3. In germline, CDR1 is GTSNPN, CDR2 SVGIG (reference sequence). The CDR3 DNA reads as TGTGCCTGGAGGAGGAGGGAAGGAAACGAGCAGTACTTC. It yields the protein CAWRRREGNEQYF. Full variable domain (rest looked up from reference TRBV30 and TRBJ2-7): SQTIHQWPATLVQPVGSPLSLECTVEGTSNPNLYWYRQAAGRGLQLLFYSVGIGQISSEVPQNLSASRPQDRQFILSSKKLLLSDSGFYLCAWRRREGNEQYFGPGTRLTVT.

This clone was detected only a few times. In nucleotides, the CDR3 is TGTGCCAGCAGGGAGACAGGGGCGCGCTATGGCTACACCTTC. Its translation is CASRETGARYGYTF. This chain uses TRBV28 with TRBJ1-2; 8 bases line up with TRBD1. The length of the CDR3 is 14 residues. From germline, CDR1 is MDHEN and CDR2 SYDVKM. Trimming cost V 6 bases and J 4 bases; bases outside gene matches: 7.

V is TRBV30 and J is TRBJ2-1; D is undetermined. Germline values: CDR1 GTSNPN, CDR2 SVGIG (reference sequence). Trimming removed 2 bases at V and 8 bases at J, with 19 bases between. This CDR3 spans 15 amino acids. The CDR3 DNA is TGTGCCTGGAGTAGGTTCAGGATACTTTCCTATGAGCAGTTCTTC. Protein sequence: CAWSRFRILSYEQFF.

The J gene is TRBJ1-1, the V gene TRBV6-5, with a possible D match to TRBD1 (5 bases). The V end was cut by 0 bases, the J end by 8 bases, with 10 bases between. The CDR3 has 13 amino acids. CDR1 and CDR2 (germline): MNHEY, SVGAGI. The CDR3 DNA follows: TGTGCCAGCAGTTACTCGAGTCGGGGGGAAGCTTTCTTT. Its translation: CASSYSSRGEAFF.

V is TRBV3-1 (or the pseudogene TRBV3-2) and J is TRBJ1-2; D may be TRBD1 (5 bases). Germline CDR1 LGHDT, CDR2 YNNKEL (reference sequence). The germline V and J ends were trimmed by 6 bases and 4 bases, with 12 bases remaining between them. This CDR3 is built from 13 residues. CDR3 in amino acids: CASSRSDSYGYTF. The CDR3 DNA sequence: TGTGCCAGCAGTCGTTCCGACAGCTATGGCTACACCTTC.